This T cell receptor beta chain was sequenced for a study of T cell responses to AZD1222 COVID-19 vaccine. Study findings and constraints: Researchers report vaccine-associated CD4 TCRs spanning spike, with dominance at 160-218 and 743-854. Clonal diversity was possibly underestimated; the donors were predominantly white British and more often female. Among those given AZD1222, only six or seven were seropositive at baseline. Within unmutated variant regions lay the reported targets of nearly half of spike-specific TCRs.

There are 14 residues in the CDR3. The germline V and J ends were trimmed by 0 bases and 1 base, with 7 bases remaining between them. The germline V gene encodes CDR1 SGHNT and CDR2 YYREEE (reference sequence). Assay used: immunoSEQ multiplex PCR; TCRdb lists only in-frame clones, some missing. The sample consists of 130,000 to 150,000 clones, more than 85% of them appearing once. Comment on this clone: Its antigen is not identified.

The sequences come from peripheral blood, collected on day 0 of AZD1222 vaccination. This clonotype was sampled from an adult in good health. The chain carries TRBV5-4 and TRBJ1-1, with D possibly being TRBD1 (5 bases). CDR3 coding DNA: TGTGCCAGCAGCTTGGCCGGACAGAACACTGAAGCTTTCTTT. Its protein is CASSLAGQNTEAFF. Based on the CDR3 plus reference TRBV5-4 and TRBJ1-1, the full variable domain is ETGVTQSPTHLIKTRGQQVTLRCSSQSGHNTVSWYQQALGQGPQFIFQYYREEENGRGNFPPRFSGLQFPNYSSELNVNALELDDSALYLCASSLAGQNTEAFFGQGTRLTVV.